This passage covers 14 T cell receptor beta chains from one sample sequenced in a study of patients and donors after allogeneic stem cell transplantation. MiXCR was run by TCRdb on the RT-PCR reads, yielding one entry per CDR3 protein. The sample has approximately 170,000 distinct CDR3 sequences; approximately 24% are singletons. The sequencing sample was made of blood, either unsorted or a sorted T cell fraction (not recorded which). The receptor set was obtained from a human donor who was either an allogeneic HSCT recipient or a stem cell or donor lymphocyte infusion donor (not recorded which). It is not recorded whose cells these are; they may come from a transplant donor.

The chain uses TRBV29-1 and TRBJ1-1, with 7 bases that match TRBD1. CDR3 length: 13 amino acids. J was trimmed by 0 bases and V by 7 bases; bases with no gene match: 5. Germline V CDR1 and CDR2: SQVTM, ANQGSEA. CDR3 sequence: CSAGGQLNTEAFF. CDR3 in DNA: TGCAGCGCTGGGGGACAGTTGAACACTGAAGCTTTCTTT.

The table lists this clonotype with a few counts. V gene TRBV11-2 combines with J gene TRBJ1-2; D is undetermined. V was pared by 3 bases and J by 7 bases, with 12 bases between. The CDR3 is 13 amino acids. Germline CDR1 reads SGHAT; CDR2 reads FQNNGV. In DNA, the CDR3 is TGTGCCAGCAGCTTCGGCGGCTCCGCTGGCTACACCTTC. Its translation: CASSFGGSAGYTF.

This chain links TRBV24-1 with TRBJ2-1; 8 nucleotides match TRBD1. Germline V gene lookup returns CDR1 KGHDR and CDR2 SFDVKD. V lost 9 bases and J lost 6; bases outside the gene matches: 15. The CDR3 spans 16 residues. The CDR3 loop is CATSSRAGGDPNEQFF. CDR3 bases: TGTGCCACCTCGTCCAGGGCAGGGGGCGACCCCAATGAGCAGTTCTTC.

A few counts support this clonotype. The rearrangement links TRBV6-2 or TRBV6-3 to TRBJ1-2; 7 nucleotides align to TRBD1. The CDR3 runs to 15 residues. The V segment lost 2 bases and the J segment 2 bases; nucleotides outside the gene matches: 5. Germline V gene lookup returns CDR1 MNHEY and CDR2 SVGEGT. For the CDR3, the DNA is TGTGCCAGCAGTTACCCCCAGGACAGGAACTATGGCTACACCTTC. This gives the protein CASSYPQDRNYGYTF.

CDR3 sequence reads: CASSVEGGEQYF. CDR3 DNA: TGTGCCAGCAGCGTAGAAGGTGGCGAGCAGTACTTC. The rearrangement links TRBV9 to TRBJ2-7; D ambiguous. The CDR3 covers 12 residues. Germline V gives CDR1 SGDLS, CDR2 YYNGEE. Trimming cost V 0 bases and J 6 bases, with 7 bases left between them.

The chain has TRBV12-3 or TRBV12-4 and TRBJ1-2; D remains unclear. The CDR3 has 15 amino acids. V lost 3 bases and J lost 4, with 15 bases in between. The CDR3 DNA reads TGTGCCAGCAGTTTGGAGCCCCAGGTATCCTATGGCTACACCTTC. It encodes CASSLEPQVSYGYTF.

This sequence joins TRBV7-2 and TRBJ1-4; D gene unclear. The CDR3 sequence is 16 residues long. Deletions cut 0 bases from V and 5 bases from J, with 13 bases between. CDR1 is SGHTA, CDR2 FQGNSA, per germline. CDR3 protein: CASSLAFRPRNEKLFF. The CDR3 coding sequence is TGTGCCAGCAGCTTAGCGTTCCGGCCGAGAAATGAAAAACTGTTTTTT.

The CDR3 loop reads CSVWTGGLDGEQFF. The CDR3 DNA sequence: TGCAGCGTCTGGACAGGGGGGTTAGACGGTGAGCAGTTCTTC. The chain combines TRBV29-1 with TRBJ2-1; 10 bases are a match to TRBD1. Germline values: CDR1 SQVTM, CDR2 ANQGSEA. The CDR3 contains 14 residues. The trim removed 6 bases at V and 9 bases at J, leaving 11 bases unmatched.

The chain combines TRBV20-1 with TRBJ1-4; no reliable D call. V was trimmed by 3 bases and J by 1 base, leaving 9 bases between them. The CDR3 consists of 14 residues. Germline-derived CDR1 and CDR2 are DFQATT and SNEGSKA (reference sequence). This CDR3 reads CSASRGLTNEKLFF. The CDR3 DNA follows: TGCAGTGCTAGTAGAGGCTTAACTAATGAAAAACTGTTTTTT.

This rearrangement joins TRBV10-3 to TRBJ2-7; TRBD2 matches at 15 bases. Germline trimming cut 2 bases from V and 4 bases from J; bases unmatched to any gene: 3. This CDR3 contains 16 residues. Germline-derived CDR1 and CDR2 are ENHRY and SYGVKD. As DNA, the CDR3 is TGTGCCATCAGTGAGAACGGACTAGCGGGAGGGTACGAGCAGTACTTC. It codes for CAISENGLAGGYEQYF.

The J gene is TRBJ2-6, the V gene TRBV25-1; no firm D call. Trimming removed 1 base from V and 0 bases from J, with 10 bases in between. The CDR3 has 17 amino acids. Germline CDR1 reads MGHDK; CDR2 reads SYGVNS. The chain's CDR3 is CASSESGPSSGANVLTF. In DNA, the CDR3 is TGTGCCAGCAGTGAATCCGGTCCGAGCTCTGGGGCCAACGTCCTGACTTTC.

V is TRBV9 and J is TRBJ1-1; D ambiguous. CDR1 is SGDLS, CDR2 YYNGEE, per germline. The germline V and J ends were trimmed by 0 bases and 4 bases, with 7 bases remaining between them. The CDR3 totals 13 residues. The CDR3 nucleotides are TGTGCCAGCAGCGTAGGAGGGCTCACTGAAGCTTTCTTT. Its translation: CASSVGGLTEAFF.

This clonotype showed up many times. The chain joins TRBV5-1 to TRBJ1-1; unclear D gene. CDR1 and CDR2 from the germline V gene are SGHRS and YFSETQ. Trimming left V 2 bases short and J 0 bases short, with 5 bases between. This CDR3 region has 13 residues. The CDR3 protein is CASSLDLNTEAFF. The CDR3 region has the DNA TGCGCCAGCAGCTTAGACCTGAACACTGAAGCTTTCTTT.

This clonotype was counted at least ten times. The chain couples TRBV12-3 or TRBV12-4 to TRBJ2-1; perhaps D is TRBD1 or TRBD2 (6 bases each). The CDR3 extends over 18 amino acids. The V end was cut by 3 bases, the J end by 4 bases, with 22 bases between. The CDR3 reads CASSFTGYRGQSYNEQFF. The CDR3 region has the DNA TGTGCCAGCAGTTTTACCGGATACCGGGGGCAATCTTACAATGAGCAGTTCTTC.